These 14 T cell receptor beta chains were sequenced from one sample in a study of blood T cells in healthy people across ages. Combining a sample-barcoded 5' primer with a J-beta primer mix, a second PCR ran for 7 to 11 cycles. In TCRdb, the 5' RACE reads were re-called with MiXCR into one record per CDR3 protein. Of roughly 800,000 distinct CDR3 sequences listed, 40% to 65% are singletons. Sequenced sample: blood. The receptors shown here come from a man at least 80 years old in good health.

This chain links TRBV20-1 with TRBJ2-1, with 7 positions matching TRBD1. CDR1 is DFQATT, CDR2 SNEGSKA, per germline (reference sequence). V lost 8 bases and J lost 8; bases outside the gene matches: 15. The CDR3 spans 14 residues. CDR3 in DNA: TGCAGTCGACAGGGTGGGACCTCTAGGGATGAGCAGTTCTTC. Protein product: CSRQGGTSRDEQFF.

A few counts support this clonotype. The chain joins TRBV7-2 to TRBJ2-3; possibly TRBD1 for D (5 bases). This CDR3 comprises 16 residues. CDR1 is SGHTA and CDR2 is FQGNSA in the germline V gene. Trimming removed 0 bases from V and 1 base from J, with 11 bases in between. In DNA form, the CDR3 reads TGTGCCAGCAGCTTAGCGTCAGTCAGGGGCACAGATACGCAGTATTTT. Amino acids: CASSLASVRGTDTQYF. The full variable domain, completed using reference TRBV7-2 and TRBJ2-3, is GAGVSQSPSNKVTEKGKDVELRCDPISGHTALYWYRQSLGQGLEFLIYFQGNSAPDKSGLPSDRFSAERTGGSVSTLTIQRTQQEDSAVYLCASSLASVRGTDTQYFGPGTRLTVL.

Only a few counts were recorded for this clonotype. The V and J genes are TRBV21-1 and TRBJ1-2; the tabulated D call, TRBD1, remains unverified against the DNA. TRBV21-1 is a documented pseudogene. The CDR3 spans 13 residues. CDR3 sequence: CASSTRTGPGYTF. The DNA of the CDR3 is TGTGCCAGCAGCACCCGGACAGGCCCTGGCTACACCTTC.

This clonotype was seen a few times. The V and J genes are TRBV20-1 and TRBJ1-2; the D is unclear. The CDR3 sequence is 12 residues long. Trimming took 8 bases from V and 4 from J, leaving 14 bases between them. Germline V CDR1 and CDR2: DFQATT, SNEGSKA (reference sequence). CDR3 in amino acids: CSLSARAYGYTF. The CDR3 DNA reads as TGCAGTCTATCAGCTCGGGCCTATGGCTACACCTTC.

This clonotype was seen a few times. The chain couples TRBV27 to TRBJ2-5; tentatively, D is TRBD1 (6 bases). The CDR3 loop spans 15 amino acids. Germline lookup yields CDR1 MNHEY and CDR2 SMNVEV (reference sequence). V was trimmed by 2 bases and J by 4 bases, leaving 14 bases between them. The CDR3 sequence is CASSLISGVGETQYF. Here the CDR3 DNA reads TGTGCCAGCAGTTTAATCTCAGGGGTCGGAGAGACCCAGTACTTC.

The chain recombines TRBV6-1 with TRBJ2-1; D is unresolved. The CDR3 is 15 amino acids. Deletions cut 0 bases from V and 10 bases from J, with 16 bases between. Germline V lookup: CDR1 MNHNS, CDR2 SASEGT. The CDR3 loop reads CASSEAMTHGVEQFF. The CDR3 coding sequence is TGTGCCAGCAGTGAAGCTATGACCCACGGAGTCGAGCAGTTCTTC.

This clonotype has just a few counts. The CDR3 sequence is CASSRTSPSYEQYF. CDR3 sequence (DNA): TGCGCCAGCAGCAGGACTAGCCCCTCCTACGAGCAGTACTTC. The rearrangement links TRBV5-1 to TRBJ2-7, with 8 bases matching TRBD2. CDR3 length: 14 amino acids. V dropped 4 bases and J dropped 0; count of bases not matched to a gene: 3. Germline CDR1 and CDR2: SGHRS and YFSETQ. Full variable domain (remainder filled in from reference TRBV5-1 and TRBJ2-7): KAGVTQTPRYLIKTRGQQVTLSCSPISGHRSVSWYQQTPGQGLQFLFEYFSETQRNKGNFPGRFSGRQFSNSRSEMNVSTLELGDSALYLCASSRTSPSYEQYFGPGTRLTVT.

The J gene is TRBJ2-1, the V gene TRBV6-1; a weak D match, TRBD2 (5 bases). Trimming removed 11 bases from V and 0 bases from J, with 14 bases in between. From germline, CDR1 is MNHNS and CDR2 SASEGT. The CDR3 covers 14 residues. The DNA for the CDR3 is TGTGCCGGGAGACACGACACCTCCTACAATGAGCAGTTCTTC. This translates into CAGRHDTSYNEQFF.

DNA for the CDR3: TGTGCCAGCTCACCCCCGGGAGGCATGAACTCGTACTTC. Amino acid sequence: CASSPPGGMNSYF. The genes are TRBV18 and TRBJ2-5; 7 positions match TRBD2. CDR1 is KGHSH, CDR2 LQKENI, per germline. This CDR3 comprises 13 residues. The V segment lost 3 bases and the J segment 13 bases; nucleotides outside the gene matches: 11.

This clonotype was observed many times. V is TRBV6-2 or TRBV6-3 and J is TRBJ2-7; tentative D call: TRBD2 (5 bases). The CDR3 is 13 amino acids. The V gene lost 5 bases and the J gene lost 3 bases, with 11 bases spanning the gap. Germline CDR1 is MNHEY and CDR2 is SVGEGT. This chain's CDR3 is CASSDGLRYEQYF. In nucleotides, the CDR3 is TGTGCCAGCAGTGATGGACTGCGCTACGAGCAGTACTTC.

The V gene is TRBV18, the J gene TRBJ2-1; possible D gene TRBD1, 5 bases. Gene TRBJ2-7 matches the end of the DNA better, so the J call may be wrong. Germline V gives CDR1 KGHSH, CDR2 LQKENI. CDR3 length: 13 residues. CDR3 protein: CASSYDRNNEQYF. CDR3 nucleotides: TGTGCCAGCTCGTACGACAGAAACAATGAGCAGTACTTC.

The rearrangement links TRBV7-9 to TRBJ2-1; D is perhaps TRBD1 or TRBD2 (5 bases each). The CDR3 spans 13 residues. CDR1 is SEHNR, CDR2 FQNEAQ, per germline (reference sequence). V was trimmed by 3 bases and J by 6 bases, leaving 9 bases between them. The chain's CDR3 is CASSFGGSNEQFF. The CDR3 nucleotides are TGTGCCAGCAGCTTTGGGGGAAGCAATGAGCAGTTCTTC. Filled out from reference TRBV7-9 and TRBJ2-1, the complete variable domain reads DTGVSQNPRHKITKRGQNVTFRCDPISEHNRLYWYRQTLGQGPEFLTYFQNEAQLEKSRLLSDRFSAERPKGSFSTLEIQRTEQGDSAMYLCASSFGGSNEQFFGPGTRLTVL.

The CDR3: CASSSTFNEQFF. CDR3 coding DNA: TGCGCCAGCAGCTCGACCTTTAATGAGCAGTTCTTC. The chain employs TRBV5-1 and TRBJ2-1; D is unclear. Germline CDR1 is SGHRS and CDR2 is YFSETQ. V was cut by 3 bases and J by 7 bases, with 8 bases left in between. This CDR3 spans 12 amino acids.

The chain is built from TRBV20-1 and TRBJ2-3, with TRBD1 matching 10 bases. V was clipped by 6 bases and J by 14 bases; unmatched bases: 14. CDR3 length equals 13 residues. CDR1 and CDR2 (germline): DFQATT, SNEGSKA (reference sequence). Here the CDR3 DNA reads TGCAGTGCGATGGGACAGGGGAACAGAGACGCGTATTTT. Translated: CSAMGQGNRDAYF.